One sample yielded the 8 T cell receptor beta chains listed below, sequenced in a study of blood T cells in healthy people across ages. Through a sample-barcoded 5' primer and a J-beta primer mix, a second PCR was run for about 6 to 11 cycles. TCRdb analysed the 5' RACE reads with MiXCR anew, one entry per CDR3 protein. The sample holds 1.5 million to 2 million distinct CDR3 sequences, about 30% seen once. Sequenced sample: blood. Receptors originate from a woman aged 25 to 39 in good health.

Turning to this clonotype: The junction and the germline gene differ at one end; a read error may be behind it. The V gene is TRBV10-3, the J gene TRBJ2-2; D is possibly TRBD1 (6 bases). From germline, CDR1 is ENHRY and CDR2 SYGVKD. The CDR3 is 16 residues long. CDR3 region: CAISEAGTLNTGERFF. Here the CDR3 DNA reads TGTGCCATCAGTGAGGCCGGGACACTGAACACCGGGGAGCGGTTTTTT.

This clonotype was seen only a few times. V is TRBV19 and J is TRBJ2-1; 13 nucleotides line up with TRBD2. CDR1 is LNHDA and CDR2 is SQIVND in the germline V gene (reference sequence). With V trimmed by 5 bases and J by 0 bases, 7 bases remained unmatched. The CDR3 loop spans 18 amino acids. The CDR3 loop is CASSGGLAGPTSYNEQFF. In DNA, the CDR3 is TGTGCCAGTAGTGGGGGACTAGCGGGGCCGACCTCCTACAATGAGCAGTTCTTC.

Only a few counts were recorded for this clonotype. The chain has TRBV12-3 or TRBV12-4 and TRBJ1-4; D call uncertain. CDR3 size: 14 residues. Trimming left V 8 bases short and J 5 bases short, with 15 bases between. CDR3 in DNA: TGTGCCAGCCAGACTACCGGTACCAATGAAAAACTGTTTTTT. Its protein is CASQTTGTNEKLFF.

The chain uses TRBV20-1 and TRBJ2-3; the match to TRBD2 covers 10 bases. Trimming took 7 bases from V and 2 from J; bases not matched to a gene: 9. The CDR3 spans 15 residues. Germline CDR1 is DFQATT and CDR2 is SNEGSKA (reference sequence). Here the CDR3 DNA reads TGCAGTGTTCCTTCCCTAGCGGGAGACACAGATACGCAGTATTTT. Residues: CSVPSLAGDTDTQYF.

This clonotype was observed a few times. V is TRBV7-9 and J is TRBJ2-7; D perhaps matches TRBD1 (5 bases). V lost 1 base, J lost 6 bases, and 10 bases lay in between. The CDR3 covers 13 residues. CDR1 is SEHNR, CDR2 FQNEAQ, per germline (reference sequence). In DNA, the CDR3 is TGTGCCAGCAGCTTAGAGACCAGGGTCGAGCAGTACTTC. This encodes CASSLETRVEQYF.

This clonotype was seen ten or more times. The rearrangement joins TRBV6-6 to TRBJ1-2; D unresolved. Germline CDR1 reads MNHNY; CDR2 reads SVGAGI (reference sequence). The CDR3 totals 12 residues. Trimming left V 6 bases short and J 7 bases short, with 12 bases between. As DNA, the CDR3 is TGTGCCAGCAGAAAGGGTCAAGGTGGCTACACCTTC. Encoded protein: CASRKGQGGYTF.

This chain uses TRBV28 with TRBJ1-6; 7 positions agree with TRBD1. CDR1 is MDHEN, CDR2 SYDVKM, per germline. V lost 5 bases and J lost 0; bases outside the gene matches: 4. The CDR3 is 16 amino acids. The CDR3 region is CASSPGQSSYNSPLHF. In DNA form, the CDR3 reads TGTGCCAGCAGTCCGGGACAGAGCTCCTATAATTCACCCCTCCACTTT.

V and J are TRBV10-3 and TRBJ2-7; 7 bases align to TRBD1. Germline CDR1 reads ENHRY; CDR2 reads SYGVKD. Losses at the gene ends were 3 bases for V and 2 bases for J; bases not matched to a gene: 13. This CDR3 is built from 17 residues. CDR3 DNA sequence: TGTGCCATCAGTGAAGGACAGGCTTGGCAGGGCACCTACGAGCAGTACTTC. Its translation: CAISEGQAWQGTYEQYF.